These 10 T cell receptor beta chains originate from one sample sequenced in a study of prognosis after radiotherapy for stage I lung cancer. Using two-round multiplex PCR, the authors amplified TCR beta CDR3 from genomic DNA. Each TRBV and TRBJ gene had its own primer in the first PCR round. TCRdb re-derived calls from the multiplex PCR reads in MiXCR, one entry per CDR3 protein. Counted here are about 59,000 distinct CDR3 sequences, about 30% occurring once; the ten biggest clones make up around 8.1%. Sequenced material: PBMCs, taken before or after stereotactic body radiation therapy (not recorded which). The receptor source for this set is a donor over 45 with non-small cell lung cancer.

This clonotype was detected ten times or more. This chain links TRBV6-5 with TRBJ2-6; possibly TRBD1 for D (6 bases). The germline gives CDR1 MNHEY, CDR2 SVGAGI. The CDR3 totals 17 residues. Trimming removed 5 bases at V and 0 bases at J, with 14 bases between. The CDR3 DNA sequence: TGTGCCAGCAGTGCTGGGGGCTATTACTCTGGGGCCAACGTCCTGACTTTC. It specifies CASSAGGYYSGANVLTF.

Ten or more counts support this clonotype. CDR3 protein: CASSSLKGNGYTF. The CDR3, as DNA: TGCGCCAGCAGCTCCTTAAAGGGCAATGGCTACACCTTC. The chain employs TRBV5-1 and TRBJ1-2; D not certain. Trimming pared 3 bases from V and 6 bases from J, leaving 12 bases between. The CDR3 covers 13 residues. Germline CDR1 is SGHRS and CDR2 is YFSETQ.

This clonotype was observed at least ten times. The CDR3, as DNA: TGCGCCAGCAGCTTACAGACAGGGAGCTACGAGCAGTACTTC. Translating gives CASSLQTGSYEQYF. This chain links TRBV5-1 with TRBJ2-7; 7 nucleotides line up with TRBD1. Germline V lookup: CDR1 SGHRS, CDR2 YFSETQ. J lost 3 bases, V lost 2 bases, and 5 bases had no gene match. CDR3 length: 14 amino acids.

Points on this clonotype: A read error may account for a junction end that differs from germline. This chain links TRBV20-1 with TRBJ2-3, with D perhaps matching TRBD1 or TRBD2 (5 bases each). The CDR3 is made up of 15 amino acids. The germline CDR1 and CDR2 sequences are DFQATT and SNEGSKA (reference sequence). The chain's CDR3 is CSARSARGAKDTEYF. Written as DNA, the CDR3 is TGCAGTGCTAGGTCGGCTAGAGGGGCTAAAGATACGGAGTATTTT.

This clonotype was seen ten or more times. V is TRBV11-3 and J is TRBJ2-1; D ambiguous. The CDR3 runs to 16 residues. The germline gives CDR1 SGHNT, CDR2 YENEEA. Between the trimmed V and J ends, which lost 3 bases and 0 bases, there was a span of 12 bases. The CDR3 DNA sequence: TGTGCCAGCAGCTTTTTCAAGGGTGCCTCCTACAATGAGCAGTTCTTC. This sequence encodes CASSFFKGASYNEQFF.

The CDR3 bases are TGCAGTGCACATACTAGCGGGGGCTACGAGCAGTACTTC. Its translation is CSAHTSGGYEQYF. This rearrangement joins TRBV20-1 to TRBJ2-7, with 11 bases that match TRBD2. The CDR3 has 13 residues. The germline CDR1 and CDR2 sequences are DFQATT and SNEGSKA (reference sequence). Trimming removed 6 bases from V and 3 bases from J; junction bases left unmatched: 4.

This clonotype was detected ten times or more. The chain uses TRBV6-2 or TRBV6-3 and TRBJ1-1; 7 bases are a match to TRBD1. The CDR3 loop spans 16 amino acids. CDR1 and CDR2 from the germline V gene are MNHEY and SVGEGT. V lost 0 bases to trimming and J lost 4 bases; unmatched junction nucleotides: 8. The CDR3, as DNA: TGTGCCAGCAGTTACTCGGATACTCAGGGGGGCACTGAAGCTTTCTTT. It specifies CASSYSDTQGGTEAFF.

This clonotype was recorded many times. The chain carries TRBV28 and TRBJ1-1; D unresolved. Trimming left V 3 bases short and J 6 bases short, with 5 bases between. The V gene's germline CDR1 is MDHEN and CDR2 SYDVKM. This CDR3 is built from 11 residues. This chain's CDR3 is CASSLSAEAFF. The CDR3 nucleotides are TGTGCCAGCAGTTTGTCTGCTGAAGCTTTCTTT.

This clonotype was observed at least ten times. V gene TRBV2 combines with J gene TRBJ2-7; D is unresolved. There are 13 residues in the CDR3. The germline V gene has CDR1 SNHLY and CDR2 FYNNEI. The V end was cut by 7 bases, the J end by 3 bases, with 13 bases between. As DNA, the CDR3 is TGTGCCAGCAACCACCCCCAAGACTACGAGCAGTACTTC. Protein: CASNHPQDYEQYF.

This clonotype was seen many times. V is TRBV3-1 and J is TRBJ2-1, with 10 bases matching TRBD2. V shed 6 bases and J 9 bases; nucleotides not matched to a gene: 2. Germline values: CDR1 LGHDT, CDR2 YNNKEL (reference sequence). The CDR3 extends over 12 amino acids. In nucleotides, the CDR3 is TGTGCCAGCAGGCGACTAGCGGGTGAGCAGTTCTTC. This sequence encodes CASRRLAGEQFF.